This T cell receptor (beta chain) was captured by sequencing in a study of T cells in Graves' hyperthyroidism and ophthalmopathy. TCR beta CDR3 regions were amplified from RNA. RT-PCR in the first round (using the HTBI primer set) targeted the TCR CDR3. Each CDR3 protein is one row after TCRdb ran MiXCR on the multiplex PCR reads. This table has approximately 590,000 distinct CDR3 sequences, about 45% appearing once. The CDR3 spans 11 residues. CDR1 and CDR2 (germline): SQVTM, ANQGSEA. Between the trimmed V and J ends, which lost 6 bases and 4 bases, there was a span of 8 bases. The sample comprised peripheral blood or thyroid tissue (not recorded which). The rearrangement uses TRBV29-1 and TRBJ2-3; the D is unclear. This TCR was recovered from a young woman with Graves' hyperthyroidism. The CDR3 is CSVRNADTQYF. In DNA form, the CDR3 reads TGCAGCGTACGGAACGCAGATACGCAGTATTTT.